This entry lists 2 T cell receptor beta chains sequenced from one sample in a study of human T cells and chemical hapten exposure. Time point meaning: patch test 2, 6 weeks after DPC sensitization. Treatment: therapeutic diphenylcyclopropenone sensitization with weekly scalp DPC. In TCRdb, the RACE reads were re-called with MiXCR into one record per CDR3 protein. Of around 42,000 distinct CDR3 sequences listed, about 3.5% are singletons. Sequencing was performed on whole blood, taken in connection with sensitization to the hapten diphenylcyclopropenone (DPC). The receptors here all came from a man aged 35 to 55 with alopecia areata. Some clones in this sample may be carry-over from other donors' samples.

This chain links TRBV20-1 with TRBJ2-7; TRBD1 is a possible D gene (7 bases). Germline loops: CDR1 DFQATT, CDR2 SNEGSKA (reference sequence). The CDR3 is 15 amino acids. V was shortened by 5 bases and J by 8 bases, with 25 bases between the two germline ends. CDR3 loop: CSASLGDSRRGKQYF. CDR3 in DNA: TGCAGTGCTTCCCTCGGGGACAGTCGTCGGGGGAAGCAGTACTTC.

The V gene is TRBV12-3 or TRBV12-4, the J gene TRBJ2-1, with 7 bases identical to TRBD2. V lost 8 bases, J lost 1 base, and 2 bases stayed unmatched. The length of the CDR3 is 13 residues. The CDR3 bases are TGTGCCAGCGGGGACTATTCCTACAATGAGCAGTTCTTC. Translation gives CASGDYSYNEQFF.